This T cell receptor beta chain came from a study of blood T cell repertoires in COVID-19. The wider study: Nucleic acid was either cDNA or gDNA, and it came from T cells, B-cell-depleted T cells, or PBMCs.

This CDR3 comprises 16 residues. The J segment lost 3 bases and the V segment lost 4 bases, leaving 7 bases of the junction unmatched. The germline CDR1 and CDR2 sequences are MDHEN and SYDVKM. As originally analysed: Estimates of nucleated cell counts were drawn from the amplification of reference gene primers. Sequenced by immunoSEQ multiplex PCR; TCRdb stores in-frame clones only, minus some. V and J calls plus clone size are reproduced from that table; the DNA served to infer D and trimming. The sample shows roughly 55,000 clones, under 85% of them seen only once. Sequencing was carried out using peripheral blood. The chain couples TRBV28 to TRBJ1-3, with TRBD1 identical over 9 bases. The sequence was collected from a man in his 60s with acute or convalescent COVID-19. CDR3 sequence: CASSSGGTGYGNTIYF. As DNA, the CDR3 is TGTGCCAGCAGTTCTGGTGGGACAGGGTATGGAAACACCATATATTTT.